This T cell receptor beta chain was found in a study of blood T cell repertoires in COVID-19. Study details: The analysed material was cDNA or gDNA that came from T cells, B-cell-depleted T cells, or PBMCs.

The CDR3 sequence is 13 residues long. V was trimmed by 5 bases and J by 3 bases, leaving 8 bases between them. Original handling: For nucleated cells, counts were estimated from reference gene primer amplification. The table came from immunoSEQ multiplex PCR; TCRdb's copy has only in-frame clones and leaves some out. V and J calls and clone size are copied from that table; D and trimming were computed from the DNA. Among about 68,000 clones listed, about 91% were seen once. The sample comprised peripheral blood. This chain connects TRBV12-3 or TRBV12-4 to TRBJ2-1; D is perhaps TRBD2 (6 bases). The sequence was collected from a man in his forties with COVID-19, enrolled during active disease. CDR3 DNA: TGTGCCAGCAGTGTTAGCGGCTACAATGAGCAGTTCTTC. The encoded protein is CASSVSGYNEQFF.